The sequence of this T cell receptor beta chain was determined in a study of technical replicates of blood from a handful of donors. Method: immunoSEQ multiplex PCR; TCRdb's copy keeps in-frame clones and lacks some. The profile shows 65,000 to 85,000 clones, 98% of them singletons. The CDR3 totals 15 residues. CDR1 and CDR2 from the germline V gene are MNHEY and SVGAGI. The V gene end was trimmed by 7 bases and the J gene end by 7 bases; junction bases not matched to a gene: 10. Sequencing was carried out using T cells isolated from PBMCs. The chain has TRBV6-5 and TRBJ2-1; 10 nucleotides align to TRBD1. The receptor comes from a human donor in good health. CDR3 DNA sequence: TGTGCCAGCACCGAAGGGACAGGGGAGAGGAATGAGCAGTTCTTC. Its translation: CASTEGTGERNEQFF.